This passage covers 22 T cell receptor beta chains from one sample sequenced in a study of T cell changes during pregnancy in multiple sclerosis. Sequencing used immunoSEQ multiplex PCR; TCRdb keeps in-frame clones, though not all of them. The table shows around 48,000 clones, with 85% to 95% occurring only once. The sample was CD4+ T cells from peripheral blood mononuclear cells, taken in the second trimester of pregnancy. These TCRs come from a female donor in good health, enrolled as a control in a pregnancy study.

CDR3 in amino acids: CASSTQGARVVNYGYTF. The CDR3 DNA sequence: TGTGCCAGCAGTACACAGGGGGCTCGGGTCGTTAACTATGGCTACACCTTC. The chain joins TRBV27 to TRBJ1-2, with 9 nucleotides matching TRBD1. Germline CDR1 MNHEY, CDR2 SMNVEV (reference sequence). The trim removed 5 bases at V and 1 base at J, leaving 11 bases unmatched. The CDR3 is made up of 17 amino acids.

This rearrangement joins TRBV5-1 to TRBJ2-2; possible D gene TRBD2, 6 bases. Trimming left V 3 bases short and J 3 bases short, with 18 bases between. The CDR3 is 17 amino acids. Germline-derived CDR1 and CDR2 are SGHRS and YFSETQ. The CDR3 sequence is CASSWGVTGSDTGELFF. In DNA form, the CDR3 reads TGCGCCAGCAGCTGGGGGGTAACAGGTTCGGACACCGGGGAGCTGTTTTTT. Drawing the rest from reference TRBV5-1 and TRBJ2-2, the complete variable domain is KAGVTQTPRYLIKTRGQQVTLSCSPISGHRSVSWYQQTPGQGLQFLFEYFSETQRNKGNFPGRFSGRQFSNSRSEMNVSTLELGDSALYLCASSWGVTGSDTGELFFGEGSRLTVL.

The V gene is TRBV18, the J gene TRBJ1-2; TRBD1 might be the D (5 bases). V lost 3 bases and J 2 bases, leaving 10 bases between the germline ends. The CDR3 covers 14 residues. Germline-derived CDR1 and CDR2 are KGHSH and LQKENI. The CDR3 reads CASSPQGTNYGYTF. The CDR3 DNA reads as TGTGCCAGCTCACCCCAGGGAACCAACTATGGCTACACCTTC.

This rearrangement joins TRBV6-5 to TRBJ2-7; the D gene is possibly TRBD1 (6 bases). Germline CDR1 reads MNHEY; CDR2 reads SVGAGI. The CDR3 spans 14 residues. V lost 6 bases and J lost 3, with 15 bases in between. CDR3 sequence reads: CASRRTQGNYEQYF. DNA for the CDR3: TGTGCCAGCAGGCGGACACAGGGAAACTACGAGCAGTACTTC.

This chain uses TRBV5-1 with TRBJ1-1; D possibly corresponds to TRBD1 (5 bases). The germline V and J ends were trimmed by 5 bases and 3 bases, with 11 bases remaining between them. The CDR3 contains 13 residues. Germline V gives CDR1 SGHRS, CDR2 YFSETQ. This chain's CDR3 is CASRVGVDTEAFF. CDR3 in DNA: TGCGCCAGCAGAGTAGGGGTAGACACTGAAGCTTTCTTT.

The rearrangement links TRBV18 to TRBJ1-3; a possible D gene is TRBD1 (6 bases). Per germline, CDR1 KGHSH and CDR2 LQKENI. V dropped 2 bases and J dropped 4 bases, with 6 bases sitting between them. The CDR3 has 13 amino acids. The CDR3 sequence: CASSPGQGNTIYF. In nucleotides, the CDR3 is TGTGCCAGCTCACCAGGACAGGGAAACACCATATATTTT.

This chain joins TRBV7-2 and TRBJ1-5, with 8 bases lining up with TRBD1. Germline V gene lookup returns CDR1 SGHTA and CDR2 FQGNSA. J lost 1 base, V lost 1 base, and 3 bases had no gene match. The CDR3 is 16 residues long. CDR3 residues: CASSLGTGLSNQPQHF. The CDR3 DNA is TGTGCCAGCAGCTTAGGGACAGGGTTGAGCAATCAGCCCCAGCATTTT.

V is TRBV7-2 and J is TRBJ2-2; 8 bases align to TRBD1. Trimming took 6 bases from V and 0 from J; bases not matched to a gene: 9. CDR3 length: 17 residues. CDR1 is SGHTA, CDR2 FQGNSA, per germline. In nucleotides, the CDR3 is TGTGCCAGCAGAGGCAGGGGGCTGGGGACGAACACCGGGGAGCTGTTTTTT. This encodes CASRGRGLGTNTGELFF.

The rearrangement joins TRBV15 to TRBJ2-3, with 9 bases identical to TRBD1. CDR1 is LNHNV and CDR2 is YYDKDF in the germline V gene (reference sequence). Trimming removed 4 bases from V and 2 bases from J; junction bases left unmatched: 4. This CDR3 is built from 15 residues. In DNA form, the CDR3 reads TGTGCCACCAGCACTGGGACAGGGAACACAGATACGCAGTATTTT. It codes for CATSTGTGNTDTQYF.

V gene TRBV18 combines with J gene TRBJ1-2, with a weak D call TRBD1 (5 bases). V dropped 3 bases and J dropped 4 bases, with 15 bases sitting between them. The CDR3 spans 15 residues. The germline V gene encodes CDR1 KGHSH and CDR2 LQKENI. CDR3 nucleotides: TGTGCCAGCTCACCCCCGGGGGAGGGCACCTATGGCTACACCTTC. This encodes CASSPPGEGTYGYTF.

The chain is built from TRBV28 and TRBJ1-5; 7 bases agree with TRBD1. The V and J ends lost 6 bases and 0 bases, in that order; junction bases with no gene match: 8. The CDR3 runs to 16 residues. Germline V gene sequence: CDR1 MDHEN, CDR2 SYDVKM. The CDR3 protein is CASSVPGGYSNQPQHF. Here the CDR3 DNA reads TGTGCCAGCAGCGTCCCAGGGGGGTATAGCAATCAGCCCCAGCATTTT.

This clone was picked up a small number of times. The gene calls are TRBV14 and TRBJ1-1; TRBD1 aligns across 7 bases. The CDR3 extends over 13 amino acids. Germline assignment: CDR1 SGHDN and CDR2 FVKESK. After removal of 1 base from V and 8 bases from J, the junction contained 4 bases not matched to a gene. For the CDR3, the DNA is TGTGCCAGCAGCCAAGTAGTGGACAGGGAAGCTTTCTTT. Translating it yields CASSQVVDREAFF.

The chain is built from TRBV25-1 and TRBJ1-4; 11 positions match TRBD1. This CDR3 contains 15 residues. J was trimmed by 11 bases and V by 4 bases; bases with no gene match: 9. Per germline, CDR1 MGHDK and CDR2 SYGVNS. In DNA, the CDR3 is TGTGCCAGCAGTGGGCTGGACAGGGGGCCTGGGAAACTGTTTTTT. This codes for CASSGLDRGPGKLFF.

In DNA form, the CDR3 reads TGTGCCAGCAGTCCCAACAGCGGGCTAGCCTACAATGAGCAGTTCTTC. Protein: CASSPNSGLAYNEQFF. This rearrangement joins TRBV27 to TRBJ2-1; perhaps TRBD2 as D (6 bases). There are 16 residues in the CDR3. Trimming stripped 5 bases from V and 2 bases from J, with 16 bases between. Germline CDR1 is MNHEY and CDR2 is SMNVEV (reference sequence).

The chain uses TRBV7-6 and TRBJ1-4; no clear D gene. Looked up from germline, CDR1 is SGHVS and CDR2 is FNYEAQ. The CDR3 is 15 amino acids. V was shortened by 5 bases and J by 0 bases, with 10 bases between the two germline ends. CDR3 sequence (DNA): TGTGCCAGCAGCCCTCGCGCGGCAACTAATGAAAAACTGTTTTTT. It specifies CASSPRAATNEKLFF.

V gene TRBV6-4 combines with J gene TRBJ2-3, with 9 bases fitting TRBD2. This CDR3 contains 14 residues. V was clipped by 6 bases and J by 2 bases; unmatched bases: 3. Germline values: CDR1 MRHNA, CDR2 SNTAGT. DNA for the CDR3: TGTGCCAGCAGCCCGGGACTAGCCACAGATACGCAGTATTTT. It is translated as CASSPGLATDTQYF.

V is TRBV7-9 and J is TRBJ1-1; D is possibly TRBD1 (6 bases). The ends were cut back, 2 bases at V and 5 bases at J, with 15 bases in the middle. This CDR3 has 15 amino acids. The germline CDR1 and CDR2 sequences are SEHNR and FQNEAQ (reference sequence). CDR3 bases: TGTGCCAGCAGCTTAAAACAGGGTGAAGGGACTGAAGCTTTCTTT. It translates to CASSLKQGEGTEAFF.

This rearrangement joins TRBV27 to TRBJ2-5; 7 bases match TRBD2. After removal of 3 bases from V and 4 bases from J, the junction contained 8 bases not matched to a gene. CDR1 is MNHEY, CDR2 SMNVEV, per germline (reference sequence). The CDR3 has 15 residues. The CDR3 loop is CASSLWAGVSETQYF. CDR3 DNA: TGTGCCAGCAGTTTGTGGGCGGGAGTATCAGAGACCCAGTACTTC.

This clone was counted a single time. The CDR3 region has the DNA TGTGCCAGCAGCGTAGGCGGGAGTAACTATGGCTACACCTTC. Its protein product is CASSVGGSNYGYTF. V usage is TRBV9 and J usage is TRBJ1-2; D uncertain. Per germline, CDR1 SGDLS and CDR2 YYNGEE. The CDR3 contains 14 residues. V gave up 0 bases and J gave up 1 base, with 7 bases separating them.

The CDR3 sequence: CASTSLYQETQYF. CDR3 DNA: TGTGCCAGTACCTCCCTTTACCAAGAGACCCAGTACTTC. The V and J genes are TRBV19 and TRBJ2-5; no reliable D call. This CDR3 region has 13 residues. V gave up 7 bases and J gave up 0 bases, with 9 bases separating them. CDR1 LNHDA and CDR2 SQIVND come from the germline V gene (reference sequence). Filled out from reference TRBV19 and TRBJ2-5, the complete variable domain reads DGGITQSPKYLFRKEGQNVTLSCEQNLNHDAMYWYRQDPGQGLRLIYYSQIVNDFQKGDIAEGYSVSREKKESFPLTVTSAQKNPTAFYLCASTSLYQETQYFGPGTRLLVL.

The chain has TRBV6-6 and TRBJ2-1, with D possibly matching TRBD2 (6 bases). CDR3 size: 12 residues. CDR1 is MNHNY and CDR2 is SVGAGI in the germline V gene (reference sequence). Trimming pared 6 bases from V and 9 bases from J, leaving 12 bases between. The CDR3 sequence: CASSPGGSEQFF. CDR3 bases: TGTGCCAGCAGCCCCGGAGGGAGTGAGCAGTTCTTC.

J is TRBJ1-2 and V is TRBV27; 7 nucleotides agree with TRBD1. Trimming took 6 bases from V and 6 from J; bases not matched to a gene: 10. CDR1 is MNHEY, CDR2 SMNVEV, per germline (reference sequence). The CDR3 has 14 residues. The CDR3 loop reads CASRDYDRVDGYTF. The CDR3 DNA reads TGTGCCAGCAGAGATTACGACAGGGTCGATGGCTACACCTTC.